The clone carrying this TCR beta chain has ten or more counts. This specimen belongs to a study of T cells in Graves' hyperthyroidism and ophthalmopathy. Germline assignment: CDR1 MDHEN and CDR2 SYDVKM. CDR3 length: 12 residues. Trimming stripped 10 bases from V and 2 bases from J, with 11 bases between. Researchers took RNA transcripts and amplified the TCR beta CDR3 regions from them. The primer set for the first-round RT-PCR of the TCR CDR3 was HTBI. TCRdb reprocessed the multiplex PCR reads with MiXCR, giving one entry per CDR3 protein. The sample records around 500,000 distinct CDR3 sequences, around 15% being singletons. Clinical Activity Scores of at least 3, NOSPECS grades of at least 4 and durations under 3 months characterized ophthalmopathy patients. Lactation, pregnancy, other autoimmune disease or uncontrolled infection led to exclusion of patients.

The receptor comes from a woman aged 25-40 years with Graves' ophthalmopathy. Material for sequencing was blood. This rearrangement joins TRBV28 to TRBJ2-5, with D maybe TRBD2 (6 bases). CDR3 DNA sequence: TGTGCCACCGGGGCGGGGCAAGAGACCCAGTACTTC. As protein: CATGAGQETQYF. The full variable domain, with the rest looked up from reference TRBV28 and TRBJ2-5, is DVKVTQSSRYLVKRTGEKVFLECVQDMDHENMFWYRQDPGLGLRLIYFSYDVKMKEKGDIPEGYSVSREKKERFSLILESASTNQTSMYLCATGAGQETQYFGPGTRLLVL.